Presented here are 2 T cell receptor beta chains from one specimen sequenced in a study of T cells in Graves' hyperthyroidism and ophthalmopathy. TCR beta CDR3 region amplification was performed from RNA transcripts. First-round RT-PCR of the TCR CDR3 relied on the HTBI primer set. One entry per CDR3 protein, called by TCRdb with MiXCR from the multiplex PCR reads. Of 150,000 to 200,000 distinct CDR3 sequences listed, approximately 9% are singletons. Sequences were obtained from blood. Receptors originate from a young woman with Graves' hyperthyroidism that later progressed to Graves' ophthalmopathy.

This clonotype has a count of ten or more. The chain links TRBV7-3 to TRBJ2-3, with 10 bases lining up with TRBD1. In germline, CDR1 is SGHTA, CDR2 FQGTGA. This CDR3 has 17 residues. V shed 3 bases, J shed 5 bases, and the junction held 11 bases outside the gene matches. For the CDR3, the DNA is TGTGCCAGCAGCTTCGGTAGCATGGGGACAGGGGTAGATACGCAGTATTTT. Residues: CASSFGSMGTGVDTQYF.

The table lists this clonotype with a few counts. The chain combines TRBV29-1 with TRBJ2-4; 10 nucleotides line up with TRBD2. The CDR3 has 18 amino acids. The V and J ends lost 7 bases and 0 bases, in that order; junction bases with no gene match: 15. Germline CDR1 and CDR2: SQVTM and ANQGSEA. This CDR3 reads CSAMRLAGNQLAKNIQYF. CDR3 nucleotide sequence: TGCAGCGCTATGAGACTAGCGGGTAATCAGCTAGCCAAAAACATTCAGTACTTC.